This TCR beta chain was identified in a study of OX40 agonist ivuxolimab in advanced cancers. Whole-study findings and limits: Researchers report that CD8+ T cells had, on average, more expanded clones than CD4+.

V was clipped by 3 bases and J by 0 bases, with 6 bases between them. The CDR3 covers 14 residues. Looked up from germline, CDR1 is GTSNPN and CDR2 is SVGIG (reference sequence). A history of autoimmune disease or systemic immunosuppression excluded patients. The timepoints at which blood was sampled were baseline, cycle 4 day 1, and cycle 7 day 1. Method: immunoSEQ multiplex PCR; TCRdb's copy keeps in-frame clones and lacks some. The sample consists of 45,000 to 50,000 clones, about four fifths of them appearing once. Remarks on this clone: Its antigen is undetermined.

The origin of this receptor is an adult with an advanced solid tumor such as melanoma, head and neck, liver or kidney cancer. This sample comprised CD4+ or CD8+ T cells sorted from blood, obtained in a trial of the OX40 agonist ivuxolimab. This chain joins TRBV30 and TRBJ2-6, with a tentative D call TRBD2 (5 bases). The CDR3 here is CAWRRGSGANVLTF. The CDR3 nucleotides are TGTGCCTGGAGACGGGGCTCTGGGGCCAACGTCCTGACTTTC.